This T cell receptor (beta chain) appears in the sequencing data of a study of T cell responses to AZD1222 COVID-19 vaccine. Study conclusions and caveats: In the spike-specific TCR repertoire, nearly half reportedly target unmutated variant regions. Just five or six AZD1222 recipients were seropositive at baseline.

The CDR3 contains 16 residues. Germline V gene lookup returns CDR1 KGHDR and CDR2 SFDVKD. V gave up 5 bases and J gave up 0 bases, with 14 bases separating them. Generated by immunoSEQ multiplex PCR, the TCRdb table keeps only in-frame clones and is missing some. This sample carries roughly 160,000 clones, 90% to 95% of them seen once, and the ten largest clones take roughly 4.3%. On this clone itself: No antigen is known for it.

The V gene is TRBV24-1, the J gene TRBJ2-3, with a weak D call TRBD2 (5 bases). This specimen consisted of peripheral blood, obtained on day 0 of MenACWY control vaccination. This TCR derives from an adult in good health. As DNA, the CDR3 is TGTGCCACCAGTGTATCCGGGATCATAAGCACAGATACGCAGTATTTT. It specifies CATSVSGIISTDTQYF.